These 32 T cell receptor beta chains share one sample of origin, sequenced in a study of T cell responses to AZD1222 COVID-19 vaccine (dated by TCRdb to about 2021). The meaning of the sample's time point label: baseline before first vaccination. The receptor library was made with the immunoSEQ multiplex PCR assay. The immuneACCESS repertoire file appears here via TCRdb, limited to in-frame rearrangements. These files lack a portion of the clones; in checked studies, under half of the deficit traces to unresolved V genes, and the cause of the others is not known. This sample gives about 98,000 clones in total; 88% of them show up just once. 5.8% of the sample comes from the top ten. Material: peripheral blood, obtained on day 0 of AZD1222 vaccination. All receptors come from an adult in good health.

The J gene is TRBJ2-1, the V gene TRBV29-1; 8 bases map to TRBD1. The CDR3 runs to 14 residues. Germline CDR1 SQVTM, CDR2 ANQGSEA. The trim removed 7 bases at V and 6 bases at J, leaving 11 bases unmatched. The CDR3 loop reads CSGGYRGWGNEQFF. The CDR3 nucleotides read TGCAGCGGCGGTTACAGGGGGTGGGGCAATGAGCAGTTCTTC.

This clone occurred once. This chain uses TRBV30 with TRBJ1-1; D is unclear. This CDR3 is built from 10 residues. In germline, CDR1 is GTSNPN, CDR2 SVGIG (reference sequence). V lost 4 bases and J 7 bases, leaving 7 bases between the germline ends. The CDR3 loop is CAWITGEAFF. For the CDR3, the DNA is TGTGCCTGGATCACGGGTGAAGCTTTCTTT.

The chain carries TRBV5-4 and TRBJ1-1; 7 positions agree with TRBD1. CDR1 is SGHNT and CDR2 is YYREEE in the germline V gene (reference sequence). The CDR3 consists of 17 residues. Losses at the gene ends were 0 bases for V and 2 bases for J; bases not matched to a gene: 10. The CDR3 region is CASSLGGLGQSNTEAFF. The CDR3 coding sequence is TGTGCCAGCAGCTTGGGGGGGCTGGGACAGTCTAACACTGAAGCTTTCTTT.

The chain couples TRBV11-3 to TRBJ2-3; possibly TRBD2 for D (6 bases). This CDR3 has 14 amino acids. V shed 0 bases and J shed 6 bases, with 10 bases lying between them. The germline CDR1 and CDR2 sequences are SGHNT and YENEEA. The DNA for the CDR3 is TGTGCCAGCAGCTTAGACCGAGCGGGTGATACGCAGTATTTT. Protein product: CASSLDRAGDTQYF. The whole variable domain, filled in from reference TRBV11-3 and TRBJ2-3, reads EAGVVQSPRYKIIEKKQPVAFWCNPISGHNTLYWYLQNLGQGPELLIRYENEEAVDDSQLPKDRFSAERLKGVDSTLKIQPAELGDSAVYLCASSLDRAGDTQYFGPGTRLTVL.

V gene TRBV24-1 combines with J gene TRBJ2-7, with a tentative D call TRBD1 (5 bases). The V gene lost 0 bases and the J gene lost 3 bases, with 5 bases spanning the gap. Germline CDR1 is KGHDR and CDR2 is SFDVKD. The CDR3 runs to 13 residues. The CDR3 loop is CATSDLDSYEQYF. The CDR3 DNA reads TGTGCCACCAGTGATTTGGACAGCTACGAGCAGTACTTC.

The chain has TRBV28 and TRBJ1-5; a possible D gene is TRBD1 (5 bases). The CDR3 spans 13 residues. Trimming removed 5 bases at V and 8 bases at J, with 13 bases between. From germline, CDR1 is MDHEN and CDR2 SYDVKM. CDR3 region: CASSPGPPKPQHF. The CDR3 bases are TGTGCCAGCAGTCCGGGACCTCCGAAGCCCCAGCATTTT.

This clone was detected once. The chain recombines TRBV2 with TRBJ1-1; D unresolved. There are 13 residues in the CDR3. Trimming left V 5 bases short and J 3 bases short, with 10 bases between. Per germline, CDR1 SNHLY and CDR2 FYNNEI. CDR3 residues: CASSSQRYTEAFF. The CDR3 DNA is TGTGCCAGCAGTTCCCAGCGATACACTGAAGCTTTCTTT.

The genes are TRBV19 and TRBJ1-1; unclear D gene. The germline V gene encodes CDR1 LNHDA and CDR2 SQIVND (reference sequence). The CDR3 totals 13 residues. V was clipped by 7 bases and J by 5 bases, with 14 bases between them. In nucleotides, the CDR3 is TGTGCCAGTAACCCAACGGGAGGGACTGAAGCTTTCTTT. It is translated as CASNPTGGTEAFF.

The genes are TRBV28 and TRBJ1-4; D unclear. V lost 6 bases, J lost 13 bases, and 15 bases lay in between. The CDR3 length is 12 residues. Germline V gene sequence: CDR1 MDHEN, CDR2 SYDVKM. The CDR3 loop reads CASRTGLPGLFF. The CDR3 DNA reads as TGTGCCAGCAGGACGGGGTTACCCGGACTGTTTTTT. Full variable domain (missing parts from reference TRBV28 and TRBJ1-4): DVKVTQSSRYLVKRTGEKVFLECVQDMDHENMFWYRQDPGLGLRLIYFSYDVKMKEKGDIPEGYSVSREKKERFSLILESASTNQTSMYLCASRTGLPGLFFGSGTQLSVL.

This clone was counted once. This rearrangement joins TRBV2 to TRBJ2-5; unclear D gene. Germline assignment: CDR1 SNHLY and CDR2 FYNNEI. CDR3 length: 11 residues. V lost 5 bases to trimming and J lost 0 bases, with 1 base between them. CDR3 sequence: CASSYQETQYF. The DNA for the CDR3 is TGTGCCAGCAGTTACCAAGAGACCCAGTACTTC.

This clone came up many times. The chain uses TRBV7-9 and TRBJ1-6; D not resolved. The CDR3 consists of 12 residues. Germline CDR1 is SEHNR and CDR2 is FQNEAQ (reference sequence). V gave up 2 bases and J gave up 10 bases, with 6 bases separating them. The CDR3 nucleotides are TGTGCCAGCAGCTTACCTCGGTCACCCCTCCACTTT. It specifies CASSLPRSPLHF.

This chain joins TRBV19 and TRBJ1-1; 8 bases are shared with TRBD1. Trimming removed 4 bases from V and 0 bases from J; junction bases left unmatched: 7. Looked up from germline, CDR1 is LNHDA and CDR2 is SQIVND (reference sequence). CDR3 length: 16 amino acids. The DNA of the CDR3 is TGTGCCAGTAGTAACCTCAACAGGGGGGTGAACACTGAAGCTTTCTTT. This sequence encodes CASSNLNRGVNTEAFF.

In its sample, this clone was seen once. The chain couples TRBV27 to TRBJ2-3; 12 bases align to TRBD2. The CDR3 has 17 residues. V dropped 1 base and J dropped 6; count of bases not matched to a gene: 8. Germline V gene data show CDR1 as MNHEY and CDR2 as SMNVEV (reference sequence). CDR3 in amino acids: CASSLWSSGRASDTQYF. As DNA, the CDR3 is TGTGCCAGCAGTTTATGGTCTAGCGGGAGGGCAAGCGATACGCAGTATTTT.

This chain uses TRBV10-1 with TRBJ2-1; perhaps TRBD1 as D (6 bases). In germline, CDR1 is WNHNN, CDR2 SYGVQD (reference sequence). The V end lost 2 bases, the J end lost 1 base, and 12 bases lay between the germline ends. CDR3 length: 16 amino acids. CDR3: CASSEAQGMSYNEQFF. As DNA, the CDR3 is TGCGCCAGCAGTGAGGCTCAGGGGATGTCCTACAATGAGCAGTTCTTC.

The chain recombines TRBV5-1 with TRBJ2-5; D might be TRBD1 (7 bases). V was pared by 4 bases and J by 5 bases, with 18 bases between. This CDR3 is built from 15 residues. Per the germline V gene, CDR1 is SGHRS and CDR2 is YFSETQ. The CDR3 DNA reads TGCGCCAGCAGCATTCCCTTACAGGGGAGGGAGACCCAGTACTTC. As protein: CASSIPLQGRETQYF.

J is TRBJ1-1 and V is TRBV6-6, with D unclear. Germline V gene data show CDR1 as MNHNY and CDR2 as SVGAGI (reference sequence). The CDR3 extends over 13 amino acids. Trimming removed 2 bases at V and 0 bases at J, with 4 bases between. Written as DNA, the CDR3 is TGTGCCAGCAGTTACAACATGAACACTGAAGCTTTCTTT. It encodes CASSYNMNTEAFF.

V usage is TRBV30 and J usage is TRBJ2-3, with D possibly being TRBD1 or TRBD2 (5 bases each). This CDR3 has 13 residues. The germline V gene encodes CDR1 GTSNPN and CDR2 SVGIG (reference sequence). V lost 3 bases and J lost 1, with 8 bases in between. In DNA, the CDR3 is TGTGCCTGGAGGGGGGTGGGCACAGATACGCAGTATTTT. It yields the protein CAWRGVGTDTQYF. Supplemented by reference TRBV30 and TRBJ2-3, the full variable domain reads SQTIHQWPATLVQPVGSPLSLECTVEGTSNPNLYWYRQAAGRGLQLLFYSVGIGQISSEVPQNLSASRPQDRQFILSSKKLLLSDSGFYLCAWRGVGTDTQYFGPGTRLTVL.

The rearrangement joins TRBV5-8 to TRBJ1-2, with D perhaps TRBD1 (5 bases). Per germline, CDR1 SGHTS and CDR2 YDEGEE. V lost 4 bases to trimming and J lost 1 base, with 8 bases between them. This CDR3 contains 13 residues. The CDR3 protein is CASSRDGNYGYTF. The CDR3 nucleotides are TGTGCCAGCAGCCGGGACGGTAACTATGGCTACACCTTC.

This rearrangement joins TRBV4-1 to TRBJ1-4; TRBD1 matches at 8 bases. Germline lookup yields CDR1 MGHRA and CDR2 YSYEKL. The CDR3 is 14 amino acids. V was pared by 6 bases and J by 8 bases, with 8 bases of the junction left unmatched. Written as DNA, the CDR3 is TGCGCCAGCAGGGCACAGGGGGTGGCGGAAAAACTGTTTTTT. Translated, it gives CASRAQGVAEKLFF.

This clone is medium-sized (0.01 to 0.1%) within its sample. The chain joins TRBV11-1 to TRBJ1-6; D gene uncertain. The V end lost 4 bases, the J end lost 10 bases, and 11 bases lay between the germline ends. The germline V gene encodes CDR1 SGHAT and CDR2 FQDESV (reference sequence). This CDR3 spans 13 amino acids. CDR3 bases: TGTGCCAGCAGCTCAAGGTTCTACTCACCCCTCCACTTT. Amino acids: CASSSRFYSPLHF.

The genes are TRBV5-4 and TRBJ1-2, with D hard to call. Germline V CDR1 and CDR2: SGHNT, YYREEE (reference sequence). V lost 0 bases, J lost 4 bases, and 13 bases lay in between. This CDR3 is 15 amino acids long. The CDR3 nucleotides read TGTGCCAGCAGCTTGGACGGCCCAAAGGCCTATGGCTACACCTTC. It is translated as CASSLDGPKAYGYTF.

In its sample, this clone was seen a few times. This chain joins TRBV9 and TRBJ1-1, with D perhaps matching TRBD1 (5 bases). Looked up from germline, CDR1 is SGDLS and CDR2 is YYNGEE. The CDR3 length is 14 residues. Trimming removed 5 bases at V and 5 bases at J, with 16 bases between. The DNA of the CDR3 is TGTGCCAGCAGGCCACCGGGACCCGGGACTGAAGCTTTCTTT. Translation gives CASRPPGPGTEAFF.

The rearrangement links TRBV5-6 to TRBJ1-2; D is uncertain. Looked up from germline, CDR1 is SGHDT and CDR2 is YYEEEE. This CDR3 contains 14 residues. V was pared by 0 bases and J by 5 bases, with 11 bases between. CDR3 region: CASSLGRSGYGYTF. Here the CDR3 DNA reads TGTGCCAGCAGCTTGGGTCGTTCGGGGTATGGCTACACCTTC.

The chain is built from TRBV18 and TRBJ1-3; 9 positions agree with TRBD1. Germline assignment: CDR1 KGHSH and CDR2 LQKENI. The CDR3 is 16 residues long. With 3 bases clipped from V and 1 base from J, the junction kept 4 bases outside the gene matches. Here the CDR3 reads CASSPGQGGSGNTIYF. The CDR3 DNA follows: TGTGCCAGCTCACCGGGACAGGGAGGATCTGGAAACACCATATATTTT.

The J gene is TRBJ2-1, the V gene TRBV27, with D perhaps TRBD2 (6 bases). The V gene lost 7 bases and the J gene lost 6 bases, with 16 bases spanning the gap. Germline V lookup: CDR1 MNHEY, CDR2 SMNVEV (reference sequence). The CDR3 runs 14 residues. CDR3 amino acids: CASTQGGQSNEQFF. CDR3 DNA sequence: TGTGCCAGCACTCAGGGAGGTCAATCCAATGAGCAGTTCTTC.

The V gene is TRBV7-9, the J gene TRBJ2-5, with D perhaps TRBD2 (5 bases). This CDR3 contains 11 residues. V was shortened by 6 bases and J by 5 bases, with 7 bases between the two germline ends. CDR1 and CDR2 (germline): SEHNR, FQNEAQ (reference sequence). CDR3 sequence: CASSGLETQYF. The DNA of the CDR3 is TGTGCCAGCAGTGGACTGGAGACCCAGTACTTC.

The chain carries TRBV7-2 and TRBJ2-3; D possibly corresponds to TRBD2 (6 bases). Per germline, CDR1 SGHTA and CDR2 FQGNSA. V lost 1 base, J lost 6 bases, and 14 bases lay in between. This CDR3 spans 15 amino acids. The CDR3 coding sequence is TGTGCCAGCAGCTTAGTAGCCGGGAGTGGTGATACGCAGTATTTT. Its translation: CASSLVAGSGDTQYF.

V gene TRBV4-2 combines with J gene TRBJ2-7, with D tentatively TRBD1 or TRBD2 (5 bases each). V was shortened by 2 bases and J by 2 bases, with 16 bases between the two germline ends. Germline CDR1 LGHNA, CDR2 YNFKEQ. The CDR3 has 16 amino acids. This CDR3 reads CASSQWSEGLPYEQYF. CDR3 DNA: TGTGCCAGCAGCCAATGGTCTGAGGGGTTACCCTACGAGCAGTACTTC.

This chain uses TRBV7-2 with TRBJ1-2; D is ambiguous. The germline CDR1 and CDR2 sequences are SGHTA and FQGNSA. CDR3 length: 12 residues. V lost 2 bases to trimming and J lost 6 bases, with 7 bases between them. The CDR3, as DNA: TGTGCCAGCAGCTTATTGGCCAATGGCTACACCTTC. It codes for CASSLLANGYTF.

By share, this clone ranks as medium-sized. The gene calls are TRBV5-6 and TRBJ2-5; possible D gene TRBD2, 5 bases. V was cut by 5 bases and J by 5 bases, with 13 bases left in between. The CDR3 is 13 residues long. The V gene's germline CDR1 is SGHDT and CDR2 YYEEEE. CDR3 amino acids: CASSLRTGETQYF. The CDR3 DNA reads TGTGCCAGCAGTTTACGGACGGGGGAGACCCAGTACTTC.

The chain recombines TRBV11-2 with TRBJ1-2; D gene uncertain. This CDR3 has 14 amino acids. V was shortened by 4 bases and J by 4 bases, with 13 bases between the two germline ends. The germline gives CDR1 SGHAT, CDR2 FQNNGV. In nucleotides, the CDR3 is TGTGCCAGCAGCTCCCGGGGAGAAGTCTATGGCTACACCTTC. Protein sequence: CASSSRGEVYGYTF.

The chain has TRBV28 and TRBJ1-6, with 8 bases matching TRBD1. Germline V CDR1 and CDR2: MDHEN, SYDVKM. CDR3 size: 16 residues. The V gene end was trimmed by 5 bases and the J gene end by 2 bases; junction bases not matched to a gene: 5. The CDR3 here is CASSPRQGTYNSPLHF. The DNA for the CDR3 is TGTGCCAGCAGTCCTCGACAGGGGACCTATAATTCACCCCTCCACTTT.